This T cell receptor (beta chain) was recorded in a study of CD8+ T cells in alopecia areata. Study information: Treated patients took oral tofacitinib at 5 to 10 mg twice daily.

Once RNA had been extracted, it was reverse transcribed into cDNA to act as the sequencing template. The data were produced by immunoSEQ multiplex PCR, yet TCRdb's version contains in-frame clones alone and is incomplete. The table lists about 200,000 clones, about 57% of them singletons, with about 1.6% in the top ten. Study-level findings and limits: Scalp clonality decreased significantly with tofacitinib, and so did expanded CD8+ clones among the top 100.

Germline values: CDR1 SQVTM, CDR2 ANQGSEA. This CDR3 has 13 amino acids. V dropped 7 bases and J dropped 5; count of bases not matched to a gene: 3. Turning to this clone: Its antigen remains unknown.

Described treatment: oral pan-JAK inhibitor, 5-10 mg twice daily. The study team obtained lesional scalp punch biopsies and peripheral blood from alopecia areata patients. The material was CD4+ T cells sorted from blood, obtained at week 4, from a patient treated with tofacitinib. The genes are TRBV29-1 and TRBJ2-5, with 14 bases fitting TRBD2. This TCR was sampled from a human donor with alopecia areata. The CDR3 here is CSGRTSGGETQYF. For the CDR3, the DNA is TGCAGCGGCCGGACTAGCGGGGGGGAGACCCAGTACTTC.